Listed below are T cell receptor beta chains from one sample, sequenced in a study of beta chain features in type 1 diabetes. Some clones are missing from TCRdb's copy, which holds only in-frame ones; the method was immunoSEQ multiplex PCR. The table has approximately 730,000 clones, about an eighth seen once. The sequencing input was naive CD4+ T cells from blood. All receptors come from a man aged 18 to 30 with type 1 diabetes. The CDR3 runs from the conserved cysteine through the conserved F or W. The D gene is left open where the match is weak.

.	TRBV30	TRBJ2-7	CAWSRRPTYEQYF
TRBD1	TRBV30	TRBJ1-1	CAWSGQGGTEAFF
TRBD1	TRBV5-4	TRBJ1-4	CASSSNRDSLATNEKLFF
TRBD1	TRBV19	TRBJ1-2	CASSLLPGQVLYGYTF
TRBD1	TRBV6-5	TRBJ1-1	CASSRQGAIYTEAFF
.	TRBV30	TRBJ1-1	CAWSVRGTEAFF
.	TRBV6-5	TRBJ2-3	CASSYRRGTDTQYF
TRBD2	TRBV9	TRBJ2-3	CASSLPREGDTQYF
.	TRBV6-5	TRBJ2-2	CASFARNTGELFF
.	TRBV2	TRBJ1-4	CASSRGQGNEKLFF
.	TRBV27	TRBJ1-1	CASSRRNTESQAFF
.	TRBV6-5	TRBJ2-3	CASSYSGGRTDTQYF
.	TRBV7-8	TRBJ2-5	CASSLTGMVETQYF
.	TRBV6-1	TRBJ1-1	CASSEVTGYEAFF
.	TRBV5-8	TRBJ1-4	CASIAIATNEKLFF
.	TRBV14	TRBJ2-7	CASSQGGGLHSF
TRBD1	TRBV6-6	TRBJ2-1	CASSARLGGTNEQFF
.	TRBV21-1	TRBJ2-3	CASKPGDSTDTQYF
.	TRBV28	TRBJ2-1	CASSLLNNEQFF
.	TRBV4-1	TRBJ1-4	CASSQDLGAANEKLFF
TRBD2	TRBV30	TRBJ2-1	CAWTPGSGVYNEQFF
TRBD1	TRBV29-1	TRBJ1-2	CSVVDRVNGYTF
.	TRBV6-5	TRBJ1-6	CASSRTELNSPLHF
.	TRBV29-1	TRBJ1-5	CSVGGPGWGQPQHF
.	TRBV30	TRBJ1-6	CAQIGRGGSPLHF
TRBD1	TRBV4-1	TRBJ2-5	CASSQEARWVGGMGETQYF
.	TRBV20-1	TRBJ1-6	CSARSRALHF
.	TRBV5-6	TRBJ1-1	CASSFKYDTEAFF
.	TRBV29-1	TRBJ2-7	CSVESNIGSEQYF
TRBD2	TRBV2	TRBJ2-5	CAILPGTSAKTQYF
.	TRBV10-3	TRBJ1-6	CAISEGPSNSPLHF
TRBD1	TRBV5-1	TRBJ2-3	CASSSGTGGTDTQYF
.	TRBV30	TRBJ2-3	CAFSDTTDTQYF
TRBD1	TRBV6-1	TRBJ2-7	CASSPQTGPSYEQYF
.	TRBV4-1	TRBJ2-2	CASSQDGQNTGELFF
.	TRBV25-1	TRBJ2-5	CASSDPGHSLGETQYF
.	TRBV2	TRBJ2-3	CASSDRVGTDTQYF
.	TRBV5-1	TRBJ2-3	CASSLAMTDTQYF
TRBD1	TRBV29-1	TRBJ2-3	CSAQRGPWGDTQYF
.	TRBV7-9	TRBJ1-2	CASSPLLGLQFYGYTF
.	TRBV5-1	TRBJ2-2	CASSLVSGRGELFF
TRBD1	TRBV29-1	TRBJ1-2	CSVVDRLYGYTF
.	TRBV30	TRBJ2-3	CAWKLLSRAQYF
TRBD2	TRBV9	TRBJ2-1	CASSVVSGGFSPYNEQFF
.	TRBV25-1	TRBJ1-2	CASSEYRGYYGYTF
.	TRBV6-6	TRBJ1-6	CASSPLANSPLHF